This T cell receptor beta chain was obtained from a study of T cell responses to AZD1222 COVID-19 vaccine (dated by TCRdb to the early 2020s). Broadly, across the study: AZD1222 recipients with second doses at about 4 weeks or about 12 weeks were pooled, because spike-specific TCR depth and breadth did not differ between schedules. A total of just over 230 trial participants underwent TCR sequencing, of whom approximately 200 had received two doses of AZD1222 and roughly 26 had received two doses of the MenACWY control vaccine. Trial participants were enrolled into age subgroups of 18-55, 56-69 and 70-plus years, which contained 148, 28 and 57 TCR-sequenced participants, respectively. On the study overall, not on this receptor specifically: The 56-69-year group was small, and its depth increase did not reach significance, likely because of low power. Because no day 14 peak-response samples were available, the repertoires could be characterized only after the peak T cell response. Vaccine-associated CD4 TCRs spanned the whole spike protein, with dominant responses in regions 160-218 and 743-854. Only six AZD1222 recipients were SARS-CoV-2 seropositive at baseline, limiting conclusions about previously exposed vaccinees. Epitopes outside the regions mutated in the B.1.351 and B.1.1.7 variants were reportedly recognized by nearly half of the unique spike-specific TCRs. After two AZD1222 doses, both the breadth and the depth of spike-specific TCRs were significantly higher than at day 0 and than in MenACWY recipients. Most participants were white British and females outnumbered males, and the authors suggested that clonal diversity may have been underestimated.

A single count supports this clone. This receptor's antigen is unknown. Per-base quality was not reported, and no clone a single base away is much larger than it. The CDR3 regions of human TCRbeta chains were analyzed by immunosequencing. The source study handled its data this way. Repertoire TCRs were checked for matches against a reference library of SARS-CoV-2-specific TCRs that had been generated using the MIRA antigen-specificity platform. Breadth was defined as the fraction of unique TCRs that were SARS-CoV-2-associated, and depth was defined as the fraction of total T cells that were SARS-CoV-2-associated. Using the MIRA data, every spike-specific TCR was mapped to the spike region that the TCR reacted to and assigned to either a CD4 or a CD8 class. Log10-transformed breadth and depth values were compared by one-way ANOVA with Sidak's multiple comparisons tests. This immuneACCESS table, as held by TCRdb, lists in-frame sequences with V and J called but not all clones. Of the missing ones, under half trace to an unresolved V gene in checked studies; the others have no known cause. The V and J calls and clone size were taken over from that table, and D and trimming were inferred from the DNA. The sample yields over 25,000 clones; 78% were counted once. Of the sample, about 5.3% falls within the top ten clones.

In the paper's terms, the time point label means: baseline before first vaccination. Vaccinee samples were obtained from the UK trials COV001 and COV002, which included a single-blind randomized controlled phase 2/3 trial of AZD1222 (ChAdOx1 nCoV-19) in healthy adults. Trial participant PBMC samples were collected at day 0 and day 28 after the second dose for TCRbeta chain sequencing. The starting material was peripheral blood, obtained on day 0 of AZD1222 vaccination. The clonotype comes from an adult in good health.

The CDR3 reads as follows: CASSPADRGPTYEQYF. Read as DNA, the sequence is TGTGCCAGCAGCCCAGCGGACAGGGGACCCACCTACGAGCAGTACTTC. The rearranged segments are TRBV3-1 (or the pseudogene TRBV3-2) and TRBJ2-7, and 9 bases in between align with TRBD1. V has 4 bases trimmed and J has 2 bases trimmed; junction bases matching no gene number 9. The cysteine opens and the phenylalanine closes a CDR3 of 16 amino acids. Only the CDR3 part of the read is kept: 48 bases, read in frame from the first base. Taken from the germline V gene (reference sequence), the CDR1 and CDR2 loops are LGHDT and YNNKEL.